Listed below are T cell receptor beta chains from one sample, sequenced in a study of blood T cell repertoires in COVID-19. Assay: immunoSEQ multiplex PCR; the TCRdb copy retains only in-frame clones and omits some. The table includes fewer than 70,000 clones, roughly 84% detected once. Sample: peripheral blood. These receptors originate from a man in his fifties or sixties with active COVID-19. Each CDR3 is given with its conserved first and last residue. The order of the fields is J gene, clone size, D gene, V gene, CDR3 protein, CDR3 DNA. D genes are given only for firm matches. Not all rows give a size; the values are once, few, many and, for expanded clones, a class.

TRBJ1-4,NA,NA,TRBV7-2,CASSLVPGIQEKLFF,TGTGCCAGCAGCTTAGTCCCGGGAATTCAGGAAAAACTGTTTTTT
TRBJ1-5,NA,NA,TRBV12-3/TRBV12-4,CASSLDGHQPQHF,TGTGCCAGCAGTTTAGATGGGCATCAGCCCCAGCATTTT
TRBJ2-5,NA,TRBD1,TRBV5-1,CASSLEQGTGPVAQYF,TGCGCCAGCAGCTTGGAGCAGGGGACAGGCCCAGTGGCCCAGTACTTC
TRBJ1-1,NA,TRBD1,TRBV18,CASSQTTGTNTEAFF,TGTGCCAGCTCGCAAACGACAGGGACGAACACTGAAGCTTTCTTT
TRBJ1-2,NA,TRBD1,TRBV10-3,CATLGQETSGGYTF,TGTGCCACGCTGGGACAGGAGACATCTGGGGGCTACACCTTC
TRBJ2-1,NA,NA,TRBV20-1,CSAERVNEQFF,TGCAGTGCTGAACGGGTCAATGAGCAGTTCTTC
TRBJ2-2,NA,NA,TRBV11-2,CASSSSPGEGAKLFF,TGTGCCAGCAGCTCCTCCCCCGGTGAGGGTGCCAAGCTGTTTTTT
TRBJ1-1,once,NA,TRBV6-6,CAGTHGRGTEAFF,TGTGCCGGTACTCACGGCAGGGGCACTGAAGCTTTCTTT
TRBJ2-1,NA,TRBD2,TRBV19,CASSRTSGYYNEQFF,TGTGCCAGTAGTAGAACTAGCGGTTACTACAATGAGCAGTTCTTC
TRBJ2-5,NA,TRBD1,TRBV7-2,CASSRTRSGQGWETQYF,TGTGCCAGCAGCCGCACTAGGTCGGGACAGGGGTGGGAGACCCAGTACTTC
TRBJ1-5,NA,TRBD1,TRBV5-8,CASSYYRGRGNQPQHF,TGTGCCAGCAGTTACTACAGGGGAAGAGGAAATCAGCCCCAGCATTTT
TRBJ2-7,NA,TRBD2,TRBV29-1,CSVEGAGGVEQYF,TGCAGCGTTGAGGGAGCGGGAGGTGTCGAGCAGTACTTC
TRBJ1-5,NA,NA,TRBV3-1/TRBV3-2,CATHCPGGGYSNQPQHF,TGTGCCACCCACTGTCCTGGGGGGGGGTATAGCAATCAGCCCCAGCATTTT
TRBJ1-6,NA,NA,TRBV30,CAWSPGGAAYNSPLHF,TGTGCCTGGAGTCCTGGAGGGGCTGCATATAATTCACCCCTCCACTTT
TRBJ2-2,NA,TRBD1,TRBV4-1,CASSQDRVPGELFF,TGCGCCAGCAGCCAGGACAGGGTACCCGGGGAGCTGTTTTTT
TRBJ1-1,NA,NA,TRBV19,CASSIAGRAITEAFF,TGTGCCAGTAGTATAGCGGGCAGGGCAATCACTGAAGCTTTCTTT
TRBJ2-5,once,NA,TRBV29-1,CSVDPSGFQETQYF,TGCAGCGTTGACCCCTCAGGGTTCCAAGAGACCCAGTACTTC
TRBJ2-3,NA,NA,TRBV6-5,CASSSLGRGYPDTQYF,TGTGCCAGCAGTTCCCTCGGCAGGGGTTACCCAGATACGCAGTATTTT
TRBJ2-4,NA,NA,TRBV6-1,CASSEGAPWGTKNIQYF,TGTGCCAGCAGTGAGGGAGCACCCTGGGGAACCAAAAACATTCAGTACTTC
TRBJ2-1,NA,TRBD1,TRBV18,CASSPGQGGYDEQFF,TGTGCCAGCTCACCGGGACAGGGGGGGTACGATGAGCAGTTCTTC
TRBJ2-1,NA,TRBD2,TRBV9,CASSGGLAGPVDEQFF,TGTGCCAGCAGCGGCGGACTAGCGGGTCCGGTGGATGAGCAGTTCTTC
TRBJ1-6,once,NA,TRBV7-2,CASSIRGRRDSPLHF,TGTGCCAGCAGCATCAGGGGAAGAAGGGATTCACCCCTCCACTTT
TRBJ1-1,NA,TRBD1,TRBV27,CASSFATGGATEAFF,TGTGCCAGCAGTTTCGCGACAGGGGGGGCCACTGAAGCTTTCTTT
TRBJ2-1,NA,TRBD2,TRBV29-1,CSVGAGGVVNEQFF,TGCAGCGTGGGAGCGGGAGGGGTCGTGAATGAGCAGTTCTTC
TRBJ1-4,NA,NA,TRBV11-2,CASSLDVGLPTNEKLFF,TGTGCCAGCAGCTTAGATGTAGGACTCCCAACTAATGAAAAACTGTTTTTT
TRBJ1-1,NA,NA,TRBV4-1,CASSRIGADTEAFF,TGCGCCAGCAGCCGTATAGGGGCGGACACTGAAGCTTTCTTT
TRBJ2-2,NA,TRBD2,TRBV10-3,CAISQGLAGTGELFF,TGTGCCATCAGCCAGGGACTAGCAGGAACCGGGGAGCTGTTTTTT
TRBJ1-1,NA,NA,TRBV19,CASSIRGGGTEAFF,TGTGCCAGTAGTATCAGGGGAGGGGGCACTGAAGCTTTCTTT
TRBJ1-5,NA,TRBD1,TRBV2,CASRGGTGGHQPQHF,TGTGCCAGCAGGGGGGGGACAGGTGGCCATCAGCCCCAGCATTTT
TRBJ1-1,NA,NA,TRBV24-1,CAPTGGRNTEAFF,TGTGCCCCCACCGGGGGAAGGAACACTGAAGCTTTCTTT
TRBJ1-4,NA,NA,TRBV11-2,CASSLDTQFKLFF,TGTGCCAGCAGCTTAGACACTCAATTTAAACTGTTTTTT
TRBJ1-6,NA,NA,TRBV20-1,CSARDQTVHF,TGCAGTGCTAGAGATCAGACAGTCCACTTT
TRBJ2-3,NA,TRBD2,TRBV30,CAWSVRWTSGGAARGNF,TGTGCCTGGAGTGTACGCTGGACTAGCGGGGGGGCCGCACGGGGTAATTTT
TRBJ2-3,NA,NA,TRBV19,CASSMGGTSTDTQYF,TGTGCCAGTAGTATGGGGGGAACTAGCACAGATACGCAGTATTTT
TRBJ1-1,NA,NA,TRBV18,CASSPIGVTGGTEAFF,TGTGCCAGCTCACCAATCGGCGTGACAGGAGGCACTGAAGCTTTCTTT
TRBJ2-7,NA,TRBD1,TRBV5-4,CASSLVTGAAYEQYF,TGTGCCAGCAGCTTGGTGACAGGGGCAGCCTACGAGCAGTACTTC
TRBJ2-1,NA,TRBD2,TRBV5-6,CASSLAELAGVEQFF,TGTGCCAGCAGCTTGGCCGAACTAGCGGGAGTCGAGCAGTTCTTC
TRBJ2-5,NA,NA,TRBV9,CASSPPVGRTQYF,TGTGCCAGCAGCCCCCCGGTGGGGAGGACCCAGTACTTC
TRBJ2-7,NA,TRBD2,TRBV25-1,CASSEGGLADYEQYF,TGTGCCAGCAGTGAGGGCGGACTAGCGGACTACGAGCAGTACTTC
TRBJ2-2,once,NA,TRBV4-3,CASRSEVSHPDGELFF,TGCGCCAGCAGGTCAGAGGTCAGCCACCCTGACGGGGAGCTGTTTTTT